Reported below is one T cell receptor beta chain. This CDR3 has 18 residues. The data are from a study of blood T cell repertoires in COVID-19. In the source study's methods: Reference gene primer amplification in the assay estimated nucleated cell counts. Data came from immunoSEQ multiplex PCR; TCRdb stores just in-frame clones and leaves some out. V and J calls plus clone size are reproduced from that table; the DNA served to infer D and trimming. The sample lists under 250,000 clones; 89% were seen once. The V call is TRBV21-1, the J call TRBJ1-1; the table's D call of TRBD1 was not tested on the DNA. TRBV21-1 is flagged as a pseudogene. This clonotype was obtained from a woman younger than 45 with acute COVID-19. What was sequenced was PBMCs or T cells enriched from blood (not recorded which). The CDR3 is CASSKELREGATNTEAFF. CDR3 sequence (DNA): TGTGCCAGCAGCAAAGAATTAAGAGAGGGGGCTACGAACACTGAAGCTTTCTTT.